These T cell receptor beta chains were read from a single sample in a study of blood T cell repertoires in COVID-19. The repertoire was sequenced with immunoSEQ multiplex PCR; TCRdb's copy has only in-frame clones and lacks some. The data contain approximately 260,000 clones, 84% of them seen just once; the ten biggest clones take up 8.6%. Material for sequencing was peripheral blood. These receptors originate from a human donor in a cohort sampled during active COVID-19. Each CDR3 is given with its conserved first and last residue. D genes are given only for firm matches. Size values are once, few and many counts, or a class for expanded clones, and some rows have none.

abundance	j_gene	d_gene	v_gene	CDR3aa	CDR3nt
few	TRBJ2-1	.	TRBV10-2	CASRGLGNEQFF	TGCGCCAGCCGAGGGCTGGGGAATGAGCAGTTCTTC
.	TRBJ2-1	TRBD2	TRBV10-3	CAIKKTSDYNEQFF	TGTGCCATCAAGAAGACTAGCGACTACAATGAGCAGTTCTTC
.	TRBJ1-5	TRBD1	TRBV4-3	CASSQDPPETGFVQPQHF	TGCGCCAGCAGCCAAGATCCACCCGAGACAGGGTTTGTTCAGCCCCAGCATTTT
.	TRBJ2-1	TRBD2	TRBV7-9	CASSRPGLASNEQFF	TGTGCCAGCAGTCGTCCGGGACTAGCGTCCAATGAGCAGTTCTTC
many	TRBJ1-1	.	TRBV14	CASSQDLRSEAFF	TGTGCCAGCAGCCAAGACTTACGGTCTGAAGCTTTCTTT
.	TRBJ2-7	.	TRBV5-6	CASSLDTLYEQYF	TGTGCCAGCAGCTTGGACACCCTCTACGAGCAGTACTTC
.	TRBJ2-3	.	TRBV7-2	CASSLGGPGTDTQYF	TGTGCCAGCAGCTTAGGGGGCCCAGGCACAGATACGCAGTATTTT
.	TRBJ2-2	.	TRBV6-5	CAHDGLRTGELFF	TGTGCTCACGATGGGCTACGGACCGGGGAGCTGTTTTTT
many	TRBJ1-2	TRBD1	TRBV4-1	CASSHGTGGATGYTF	TGCGCCAGCAGCCACGGAACAGGGGGTGCCACTGGCTACACCTTC
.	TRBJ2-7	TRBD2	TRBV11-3	CASSLGPSPVSGGEYEQYF	TGTGCCAGCAGCTTAGGACCCTCCCCGGTCAGCGGGGGAGAATACGAGCAGTACTTC
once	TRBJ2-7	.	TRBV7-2	CASSLAAQQGGHF	TGTGCCAGCAGCTTAGCAGCCCAACAGGGGGGGCACTTC
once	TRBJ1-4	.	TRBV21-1	CASSKAGQGRTGRNEKLFF	TGTGCCAGCAGCAAAGCGGGACAGGGGCGAACGGGTCGTAATGAAAAACTGTTTTTT
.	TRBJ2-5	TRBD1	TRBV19	CASSLTGVLSTQYF	TGTGCCAGTAGTTTGACAGGGGTTCTTTCGACCCAGTACTTC
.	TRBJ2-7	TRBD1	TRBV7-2	CASSLSGQGSREQYF	TGTGCCAGCAGCTTATCGGGACAGGGAAGTCGGGAGCAGTACTTC
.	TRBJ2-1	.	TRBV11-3	CASSLDRGGTSTNEQFF	TGTGCCAGCAGCTTAGATAGGGGGGGAACTAGCACCAATGAGCAGTTCTTC
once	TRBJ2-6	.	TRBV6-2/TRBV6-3	CASSYLGGFSGANVLTF	TGTGCCAGCAGTTACCTAGGAGGCTTCTCTGGGGCCAACGTCCTGACTTTC
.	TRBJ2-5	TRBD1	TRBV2	CASKKDRVVETQYF	TGTGCCAGCAAGAAGGACAGGGTCGTGGAGACCCAGTACTTC
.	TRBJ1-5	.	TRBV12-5	CASGGDTHSNQPQHF	TGTGCTAGTGGTGGGGACACGCATAGCAATCAGCCCCAGCATTTT
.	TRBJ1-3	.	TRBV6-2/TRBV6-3	CASSLPGTTGNTIYF	TGTGCCAGCAGCCTTCCAGGGACAACTGGAAACACCATATATTTT
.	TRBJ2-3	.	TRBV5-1	CASSSGTRYTDTQYF	TGCGCCAGCAGCTCCGGGACAAGGTACACAGATACGCAGTATTTT
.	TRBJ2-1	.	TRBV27	CASSPRSSGYNEQFF	TGTGCCAGCAGTCCGCGGAGTAGCGGATACAATGAGCAGTTCTTC
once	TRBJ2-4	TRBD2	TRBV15	CATSSPRGLLNIQYF	TGTGCCACCAGCAGCCCGCGGGGGTTACTAAACATTCAGTACTTC
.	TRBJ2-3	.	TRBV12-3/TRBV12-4	CASRGQGSDTQYF	TGTGCCAGTAGGGGCCAGGGATCAGATACGCAGTATTTT
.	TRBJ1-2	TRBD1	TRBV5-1	CASKKMSGTGTNYGYTF	TGCGCCAGCAAGAAAATGTCTGGGACAGGGACCAACTATGGCTACACCTTC
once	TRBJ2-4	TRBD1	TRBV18	CASSPTGELAKNIQYF	TGTGCCAGCTCACCAACAGGGGAACTAGCCAAAAACATTCAGTACTTC
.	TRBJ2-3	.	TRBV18	CASSPLAGGPDTQYF	TGTGCCAGCTCACCCCTTGCCGGGGGACCAGATACGCAGTATTTT
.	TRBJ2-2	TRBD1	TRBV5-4	CASSSGTENTGELFF	TGTGCCAGCAGCTCTGGGACAGAGAACACCGGGGAGCTGTTTTTT
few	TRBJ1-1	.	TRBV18	CASSRTGSTEAFF	TGTGCCAGCTCCCGCACAGGGAGCACTGAAGCTTTCTTT
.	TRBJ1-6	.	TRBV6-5	CASRGQGNNSPLHF	TGTGCCAGCAGGGGCCAGGGTAATAATTCACCCCTCCACTTT
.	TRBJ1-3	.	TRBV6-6	CASSYTFRASGNTIYF	TGTGCCAGCAGTTATACCTTCAGGGCCTCTGGAAACACCATATATTTT
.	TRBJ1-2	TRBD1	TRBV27	CASSSLQGERYGYTF	TGTGCCAGCAGTTCGCTACAGGGGGAGAGGTATGGCTACACCTTC
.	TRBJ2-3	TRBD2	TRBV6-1	CASSPGLGSTDTQYF	TGTGCCAGCAGTCCTGGACTAGGGAGCACAGATACGCAGTATTTT
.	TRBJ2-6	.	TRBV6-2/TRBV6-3	CASSIRGVISGANVLTF	TGTGCCAGCAGTATCAGGGGGGTTATCTCTGGGGCCAACGTCCTGACTTTC
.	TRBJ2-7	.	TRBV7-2	CASSLPTSHEQYF	TGTGCCAGCAGCTTGCCGACTAGTCACGAGCAGTACTTC
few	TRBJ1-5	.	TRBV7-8	CASSAYRVTSNQPQHF	TGTGCCAGCAGCGCCTACAGGGTTACGAGCAATCAGCCCCAGCATTTT
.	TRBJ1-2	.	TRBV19	CASSIQGGRYYGYTF	TGTGCCAGTAGTATCCAGGGCGGCCGGTACTATGGCTACACCTTC
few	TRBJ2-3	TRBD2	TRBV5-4	CASSFAREGTDTQYF	TGTGCCAGCAGCTTCGCGCGGGAGGGCACAGATACGCAGTATTTT
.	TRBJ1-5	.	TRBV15	CATSRDLGGNQPQHF	TGTGCCACCAGCAGAGATTTGGGGGGTAATCAGCCCCAGCATTTT
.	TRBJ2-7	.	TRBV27	CASSQPIIKAGTYEQYF	TGTGCCAGCAGTCAACCGATTATCAAGGCAGGGACCTACGAGCAGTACTTC
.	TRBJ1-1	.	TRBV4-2	CASSQAGRDEAFF	TGTGCCAGCAGCCAAGCAGGGCGGGATGAAGCTTTCTTT
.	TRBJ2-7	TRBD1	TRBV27	CASSPRQGNEQYF	TGTGCCAGCAGTCCCCGACAGGGAAACGAGCAGTACTTC
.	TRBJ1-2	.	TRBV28	CASSFSSAANYGYTF	TGTGCCAGCAGTTTTTCATCTGCAGCTAACTATGGCTACACCTTC
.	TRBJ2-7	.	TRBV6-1	CASSERSSYEQYF	TGTGCCAGCAGTGAACGGTCATCCTACGAGCAGTACTTC
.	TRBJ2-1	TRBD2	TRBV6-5	CASNPGLAGDEQFF	TGTGCCAGCAACCCGGGACTAGCGGGAGACGAGCAGTTCTTC
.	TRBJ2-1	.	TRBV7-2	CASSSSSYNEQFF	TGTGCCAGCAGCTCTAGCTCCTACAATGAGCAGTTCTTC
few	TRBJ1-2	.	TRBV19	CASSITQGSYGYTF	TGTGCCAGTAGTATAACACAGGGATCTTACGGCTACACCTTC
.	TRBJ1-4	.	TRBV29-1	CSVVGRVSPTTNEKLFF	TGCAGCGTTGTGGGGAGAGTCAGCCCTACAACTAATGAAAAACTGTTTTTT
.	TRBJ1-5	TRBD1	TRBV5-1	CASNRDRGFFTQHF	TGCGCCAGTAACCGGGACAGGGGTTTTTTTACCCAGCATTTT
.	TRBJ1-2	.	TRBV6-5	CASSPTAGNPGYTF	TGTGCCAGCAGTCCAACAGCCGGGAACCCTGGCTACACCTTC
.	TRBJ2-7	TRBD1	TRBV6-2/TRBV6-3	CASSARDRIYEQYF	TGTGCCAGCAGTGCCCGGGACAGGATTTACGAGCAGTACTTC